The rows below give T cell receptor beta chains drawn from one sample of a study of molecular identifiers for immune sequencing clone quantification. MiXCR, applied by TCRdb to the PCR reads, yields one record per CDR3 protein. The repertoire holds about 510,000 distinct CDR3 sequences, with 20% to 25% as singletons. The source material was naive CD8+ T cells from blood, with Jurkat cell RNA spiked in. These receptors all stem from a human donor in good health. Some libraries in this study had Jurkat cell RNA spiked in. The conserved cysteine and the conserved F or W are not part of the CDR3 here. Some rows have no size entry. The others give once, few or many, or a class for an expanded clone.

j_call v_call clone_size cdr3_aa
TRBJ2-7 TRBV4-1 many ASSQGLAYEQY
TRBJ2-7 TRBV4-1 many ASSQGTSYEQY
TRBJ2-3 TRBV11-2 NA ASSSGMSTSGTDTQY
TRBJ2-7 TRBV4-1 NA ASSQVGRVLDEQY
TRBJ1-1 TRBV6-6 few ASSYFTVNTEAF
TRBJ2-3 TRBV30 few AWSEQPGLAATDTQY
TRBJ2-7 TRBV13 many ASSLEGDQYEQY
TRBJ1-1 TRBV12-3/TRBV12-4 NA ASSLAFNTEAF
TRBJ1-2 TRBV20-1 NA SARSPPTGVNYGYT
TRBJ1-4 TRBV2 few ASCRSQETNEKLF
TRBJ2-6 TRBV5-1 many ASSLEGSSGANVLT
TRBJ2-1 TRBV9 NA ASSVVASNHEQF
TRBJ2-7 TRBV3-1 NA ASSQGPRTSYEQY
TRBJ2-3 TRBV7-9 NA ASSLPAKADTQY
TRBJ1-1 TRBV9 NA ASGGGGPTEAF
TRBJ1-2 TRBV5-6 many ASRPTGGIYGYT
TRBJ2-7 TRBV14 few ASSHPGSGFNEQY
TRBJ1-1 TRBV27 many ASRVYRGRDTEAF
TRBJ2-3 TRBV5-6 many ASSLSPSNTDTQY
TRBJ1-1 TRBV6-2/TRBV6-3 few ASNQQEMNTEAF
TRBJ2-1 TRBV12-5 NA ASAQGTSGDSSYNEQF
TRBJ1-3 TRBV10-2 many ASSESYSGNTIY
TRBJ2-3 TRBV20-1 few SARDTKRESTDTQY
TRBJ2-7 TRBV7-9 NA ACSPGLVSYEQY
TRBJ2-1 TRBV7-9 few ASRVGTSPYNEQF
TRBJ1-1 TRBV6-6 many ASSYSAGENTEAF
TRBJ1-5 TRBV12-3/TRBV12-4 many ASSLEFLSNQPQH
TRBJ2-2 TRBV29-1 many SATMNTGELF
TRBJ2-7 TRBV5-6 many ASSLEGTALYEQY
TRBJ2-3 TRBV7-9 many ASSSSRLGSTDTQY
TRBJ2-5 TRBV15 NA ATSREASGVGETQY
TRBJ1-2 TRBV12-3/TRBV12-4 many ASSSDWGGTAGYT
TRBJ1-5 TRBV21-1 many ASSKVRDSGQPRDSNQPQH
TRBJ2-7 TRBV27 NA ASSLGTQYEQY
TRBJ2-5 TRBV6-2/TRBV6-3 NA ACSYSLIQAQY
TRBJ2-7 TRBV7-9 many ASSLESGPYYEQY
TRBJ2-7 TRBV7-2 NA ASSSHELVREPYEQY
TRBJ2-1 TRBV6-6 many ASSPFSGREQF
TRBJ2-3 TRBV3-1 few ASSHGQISSTDTQY
TRBJ2-3 TRBV28 NA ASSDSRGWATDTQY
TRBJ1-1 TRBV7-9 many AITTFAEAF
TRBJ2-1 TRBV28 many ASRLFSSGGNEQF
TRBJ2-3 TRBV5-1 many ASSLSIKGTQY
TRBJ1-5 TRBV7-6 few ASSLGTGLSNQPQH
TRBJ1-2 TRBV4-1 NA ASSQAVQGFNYGYT
TRBJ2-2 TRBV5-1 few ASSLLAGGYTGELF
TRBJ1-5 TRBV4-1 many ASSQVQGGFGNQPQH
TRBJ2-7 TRBV4-3 NA ASSQAEGERYEQY
TRBJ1-4 TRBV7-9 few ASSFSTGNEKLF
TRBJ2-2 TRBV12-3/TRBV12-4 many ASSFQGAGELF
TRBJ2-1 TRBV29-1 many SVEEVAGTSGPEQF
TRBJ2-7 TRBV10-3 NA AISDPGQGTYEQY
TRBJ2-1 TRBV7-9 NA ASSFPTGTIAYNEQF
TRBJ1-1 TRBV28 many ASSLSTEAF
TRBJ2-3 TRBV7-2 many ASSETGPSGDTQY
TRBJ1-1 TRBV4-1 many ASSQEDRGLATEAF
TRBJ1-1 TRBV7-9 NA ASGPTDRPNTEAF
TRBJ2-7 TRBV29-1 NA SVEYDTGLREQY
TRBJ1-2 TRBV20-1 NA SARDLAISNYGYT
TRBJ1-1 TRBV9 many ASSADRDSYHTEAF